The 27 T cell receptor beta chains presented below share a single source sample, sequenced in a study of T cells in Graves' hyperthyroidism and ophthalmopathy. TCR beta CDR3 regions were amplified from RNA transcripts. HTBI primers were employed in a first-round RT-PCR of the TCR CDR3. TCRdb used MiXCR to reprocess the multiplex PCR reads, holding one entry per CDR3 protein. Here the sample spans under 450,000 distinct CDR3 sequences, roughly 13% being singletons. Sequencing was carried out using blood. The receptor source for this set is a man younger than 40 with Graves' hyperthyroidism that later progressed to Graves' ophthalmopathy.

This clonotype showed up many times. This chain joins TRBV7-8 and TRBJ2-4; the D gene is possibly TRBD2 (5 bases). CDR1 and CDR2 from the germline V gene are SGHVS and FQNEAQ. The CDR3 consists of 13 residues. V was cut by 6 bases and J by 2 bases, with 8 bases left in between. The CDR3 nucleotides are TGTGCCAGCAGTCGGGATTCCAAAAACATTCAGTACTTC. Its translation is CASSRDSKNIQYF.

This clonotype was found a few times. V and J are TRBV19 and TRBJ1-3; D unclear. CDR1 is LNHDA and CDR2 is SQIVND in the germline V gene (reference sequence). The V and J ends lost 7 bases and 2 bases respectively, with 12 bases between them. The CDR3 is 14 residues long. CDR3 loop: CASKAASTGNTIYF. CDR3 sequence (DNA): TGTGCCAGTAAGGCAGCCTCCACTGGAAACACCATATATTTT.

This clonotype was detected many times. J is TRBJ2-1 and V is TRBV20-1; 8 bases are a match to TRBD1. The V segment lost 6 bases and the J segment 6 bases; nucleotides outside the gene matches: 4. This CDR3 has 12 amino acids. Germline V CDR1 and CDR2: DFQATT, SNEGSKA (reference sequence). The CDR3 DNA reads TGCAGTGCGTCTACAGGGGGCAATGAGCAGTTCTTC. Protein: CSASTGGNEQFF.

This clonotype occurred many times. This chain connects TRBV7-3 to TRBJ2-3; 7 bases are shared with TRBD2. Trimming removed 5 bases from V and 0 bases from J; junction bases left unmatched: 17. Germline values: CDR1 SGHTA, CDR2 FQGTGA. The CDR3 is 19 amino acids. Here the CDR3 reads CASSTNETHGTTSTDTQYF. DNA of the CDR3: TGTGCCAGCAGCACTAATGAAACTCACGGGACTACCAGCACAGATACGCAGTATTTT.

This clonotype occurred a few times. V is TRBV6-6 and J is TRBJ1-4, with unresolved D. CDR1 and CDR2 from the germline V gene are MNHNY and SVGAGI (reference sequence). V was shortened by 2 bases and J by 10 bases, with 8 bases between the two germline ends. This CDR3 is 12 amino acids long. CDR3 sequence reads: CASSYKGGKLFF. CDR3 DNA sequence: TGTGCCAGCAGTTACAAAGGAGGAAAACTGTTTTTT.

This clonotype was recorded a few times. For the CDR3, the DNA is TGTGCCTGGAGTGTGCATGGGGCCGGGGAGCTGTTTTTT. Protein product: CAWSVHGAGELFF. The chain recombines TRBV30 with TRBJ2-2; no reliable D call. Germline V gives CDR1 GTSNPN, CDR2 SVGIG (reference sequence). This CDR3 has 13 amino acids. The V end lost 0 bases, the J end lost 6 bases, and 8 bases lay between the germline ends.

With regard to this clonotype: One end of the junction varies from germline; a read error may be responsible. The chain uses TRBV7-2 and TRBJ2-7; 9 positions agree with TRBD2. The CDR3 contains 16 residues. The V gene's germline CDR1 is SGHTA and CDR2 FQGNSA. The CDR3 bases are TGTGCCAGCAGCTTAGGGCTAGCGGGGAGCTCCTACAAGCAGTACTTC. This translates into CASSLGLAGSSYKQYF.

This clonotype was observed a handful of times. As DNA, the CDR3 is TGTGCCAGCAGCCGGACAGGGAACTATGGCTACACCTTC. This gives the protein CASSRTGNYGYTF. V is TRBV5-5 and J is TRBJ1-2; 8 nucleotides agree with TRBD1. V gave up 4 bases and J gave up 2 bases; unmatched junction bases: 1. This CDR3 is built from 13 residues. Germline V gene sequence: CDR1 SGHKS, CDR2 YYEKEE (reference sequence).

This clonotype was seen at least ten times. The CDR3 region is CASSRGNSNQPQHF. CDR3 sequence (DNA): TGTGCCAGCAGCCGCGGCAATAGCAATCAGCCCCAGCATTTT. This rearrangement joins TRBV2 to TRBJ1-5; D remains unclear. The CDR3 has 14 amino acids. The germline V and J ends were trimmed by 6 bases and 0 bases, with 9 bases remaining between them. Looked up from germline, CDR1 is SNHLY and CDR2 is FYNNEI.

This clonotype was observed at least ten times. The chain carries TRBV12-3 or TRBV12-4 and TRBJ2-3; 7 positions agree with TRBD2. CDR3 length: 14 amino acids. Unmatched junction bases numbered 4, after V lost 6 bases and J lost 1 base. The CDR3 protein is CASSWGGRTDTQYF. The CDR3 coding sequence is TGTGCCAGCAGCTGGGGGGGTCGCACAGATACGCAGTATTTT.

This clonotype was seen ten or more times. The chain employs TRBV5-1 and TRBJ2-2; 7 bases agree with TRBD1. V was pared by 1 base and J by 3 bases, with 9 bases of the junction left unmatched. The CDR3 loop spans 17 amino acids. Germline V gene sequence: CDR1 SGHRS, CDR2 YFSETQ. The CDR3 DNA reads as TGCGCCAGCAGCTTGTCGCGGACAGGTGATCACACCGGGGAGCTGTTTTTT. This translates into CASSLSRTGDHTGELFF.

This clonotype appeared many times. The chain joins TRBV5-1 to TRBJ1-1; D is perhaps TRBD1 (5 bases). The V end was cut by 5 bases, the J end by 3 bases, with 11 bases between. This CDR3 spans 13 amino acids. Germline V gives CDR1 SGHRS, CDR2 YFSETQ. The CDR3 is CASRPWGDTEAFF. The CDR3 coding sequence is TGCGCCAGCAGGCCATGGGGGGACACTGAAGCTTTCTTT.

This clonotype appeared a few times. V is TRBV15 and J is TRBJ1-5, with 7 nucleotides matching TRBD1. The germline CDR1 and CDR2 sequences are LNHNV and YYDKDF (reference sequence). J was trimmed by 5 bases and V by 1 base; bases with no gene match: 5. The CDR3 spans 15 residues. The CDR3, as DNA: TGTGCCACCAGCAGAGTCGACAGGGTTCATCAGCCCCAGCATTTT. It specifies CATSRVDRVHQPQHF.

The chain employs TRBV18 and TRBJ1-2; the D is unclear. V was cut by 3 bases and J by 3 bases, with 8 bases left in between. In germline, CDR1 is KGHSH, CDR2 LQKENI. The CDR3 spans 13 residues. As DNA, the CDR3 is TGTGCCAGCTCACCTTATAGGGACTATGGCTACACCTTC. Amino acid sequence: CASSPYRDYGYTF.

A few counts support this clonotype. The chain couples TRBV25-1 to TRBJ1-2; no clear D gene. CDR3 length: 13 residues. Germline loops: CDR1 MGHDK, CDR2 SYGVNS. V was cut by 4 bases and J by 7 bases, with 13 bases left in between. The CDR3: CASSVQAGGGYTF. The CDR3, as DNA: TGTGCCAGCAGTGTTCAGGCTGGCGGTGGCTACACCTTC.

This chain uses TRBV29-1 with TRBJ1-2; D unclear. This CDR3 is built from 13 residues. Germline lookup yields CDR1 SQVTM and CDR2 ANQGSEA. V dropped 3 bases and J dropped 2 bases, with 10 bases sitting between them. The CDR3 coding sequence is TGCAGCGTTGACCCGGGAGGAAACTATGGCTACACCTTC. Protein: CSVDPGGNYGYTF. Filled out from reference TRBV29-1 and TRBJ1-2, the complete variable domain reads SAVISQKPSRDICQRGTSLTIQCQVDSQVTMMFWYRQQPGQSLTLIATANQGSEATYESGFVIDKFPISRPNLTFSTLTVSNMSPEDSSIYLCSVDPGGNYGYTFGSGTRLTVV.

This clonotype was seen a few times. A read error may explain this, as a much larger clone is one base away. V usage is TRBV11-2 and J usage is TRBJ1-1; D unresolved. The CDR3 length is 16 residues. CDR1 is SGHAT and CDR2 is FQNNGV in the germline V gene. V lost 11 bases, J lost 1 base, and 23 bases lay in between. CDR3 sequence (DNA): TGTGCCGGCGGAGATGGCTTCTTGCTGGGGAACACTGAAGCTTTCTTT. Protein product: CAGGDGFLLGNTEAFF.

This clonotype has a count of ten or more. V is TRBV28 and J is TRBJ1-5; D gene ambiguous. CDR3 length equals 14 residues. Trimming cost V 2 bases and J 4 bases, with 9 bases left between them. In germline, CDR1 is MDHEN, CDR2 SYDVKM. The CDR3 DNA reads TGTGCCAGCAGTTTAATTGTCAGTAATCAGCCCCAGCATTTT. It is translated as CASSLIVSNQPQHF.

This clonotype has a count of ten or more. This chain links TRBV2 with TRBJ2-3; TRBD2 agrees at 7 bases. V lost 8 bases, J lost 2 bases, and 1 base stayed unmatched. The CDR3 covers 12 residues. From germline, CDR1 is SNHLY and CDR2 FYNNEI. DNA for the CDR3: TGTGCCAGCGGACTAGTCACAGATACGCAGTATTTT. Its protein product is CASGLVTDTQYF.

This clonotype has a count of ten or more. The gene calls are TRBV7-9 and TRBJ1-5; 12 bases line up with TRBD1. V shed 4 bases and J 4 bases; nucleotides not matched to a gene: 14. The CDR3 covers 19 residues. Germline V CDR1 and CDR2: SEHNR, FQNEAQ (reference sequence). The CDR3 is CASSSPASGTGGWNQPQHF. The CDR3 nucleotides are TGTGCCAGCAGCTCACCCGCCTCCGGGACAGGGGGCTGGAATCAGCCCCAGCATTTT.

This clonotype has a handful of counts. The chain recombines TRBV14 with TRBJ1-1, with a possible D match to TRBD1 (5 bases). The germline gives CDR1 SGHDN, CDR2 FVKESK. Trimming stripped 4 bases from V and 9 bases from J, with 15 bases between. This CDR3 is 13 amino acids long. CDR3: CASSPGGVVKAFF. In nucleotides, the CDR3 is TGTGCCAGCAGCCCCGGGGGGGTGGTGAAAGCTTTCTTT.

This clonotype was counted at least ten times. The rearrangement links TRBV10-3 to TRBJ2-7; tentative D call: TRBD2 (5 bases). CDR3 length: 13 amino acids. V lost 4 bases to trimming and J lost 3 bases, with 10 bases between them. Germline loops: CDR1 ENHRY, CDR2 SYGVKD. The CDR3 DNA follows: TGTGCCATCAGTGCCCAGAGCGGCTACGAGCAGTACTTC. This sequence encodes CAISAQSGYEQYF.

The V call is TRBV11-3, the J call TRBJ2-3, with 7 positions matching TRBD2. V shed 0 bases, J shed 2 bases, and the junction held 8 bases outside the gene matches. CDR3 length equals 17 residues. CDR1 SGHNT and CDR2 YENEEA come from the germline V gene. The CDR3 loop reads CASSLDLGAGPTDTQYF. Here the CDR3 DNA reads TGTGCCAGCAGCTTAGATCTGGGAGCGGGGCCCACAGATACGCAGTATTTT.

This clonotype was detected a few times. The chain joins TRBV5-1 to TRBJ1-1; D unclear. This CDR3 is 12 amino acids long. Between the trimmed V and J ends, which lost 0 bases and 8 bases, there was a span of 8 bases. Germline V gives CDR1 SGHRS, CDR2 YFSETQ. CDR3 loop: CASSLDRKEAFF. CDR3 coding DNA: TGCGCCAGCAGCTTGGACCGCAAGGAAGCTTTCTTT.

This clonotype was observed many times. The chain has TRBV6-1 and TRBJ1-5, with D tentatively TRBD1 (5 bases). CDR1 is MNHNS and CDR2 is SASEGT in the germline V gene. V lost 7 bases, J lost 4 bases, and 11 bases lay in between. The CDR3 length is 13 residues. The CDR3: CASNNRNNQPQHF. In DNA form, the CDR3 reads TGTGCCAGCAACAACAGGAATAATCAGCCCCAGCATTTT.

This clonotype occurred a few times. This rearrangement joins TRBV5-4 to TRBJ2-7; 11 bases fit TRBD1. This CDR3 spans 15 amino acids. V lost 4 bases and J lost 3; bases outside the gene matches: 6. Germline V gives CDR1 SGHNT, CDR2 YYREEE (reference sequence). In DNA, the CDR3 is TGTGCCAGCAGCCGGGGACAGGGGGATAACTACGAGCAGTACTTC. This codes for CASSRGQGDNYEQYF.

This clonotype was recorded once. CDR3 nucleotide sequence: TGTGCCTGGAGTGTAGAGTCGGGGGCAGAGACCCAGTACTTC. Residues: CAWSVESGAETQYF. V is TRBV30 and J is TRBJ2-5; D is perhaps TRBD1 or TRBD2 (6 bases each). This CDR3 has 14 residues. CDR1 is GTSNPN and CDR2 is SVGIG in the germline V gene (reference sequence). V shed 0 bases and J shed 4 bases, with 12 bases lying between them. The whole variable domain, filled in from reference TRBV30 and TRBJ2-5, reads SQTIHQWPATLVQPVGSPLSLECTVEGTSNPNLYWYRQAAGRGLQLLFYSVGIGQISSEVPQNLSASRPQDRQFILSSKKLLLSDSGFYLCAWSVESGAETQYFGPGTRLLVL.